The 27 T cell receptor beta chains listed next were all sequenced from one sample in a study of Ad26.COV2.S vaccination and SARS-CoV-2 variants. The method was immunoSEQ multiplex PCR; TCRdb's version includes in-frame clones alone and lacks a portion of them. The table lists around 270,000 clones, around 88% of them singletons, with just under 3% in the top ten. Stated treatment: about 20 received Ad26.COV2.S at low or high dose, single or two shots; 5 received placebo; per-sample allocation not given. Samples came from day 63 after the first vaccine or placebo injection. This specimen was peripheral blood, taken in a trial of Ad26.COV2.S vaccine versus placebo. These receptors originate from a person aged 18-65 years who received the Ad26.COV2.S COVID-19 vaccine or a placebo.

V is TRBV7-8 and J is TRBJ2-5; D perhaps matches TRBD1 (6 bases). Germline-derived CDR1 and CDR2 are SGHVS and FQNEAQ. The CDR3 runs 14 residues. Trimming removed 4 bases from V and 7 bases from J, with 16 bases in between. CDR3 coding DNA: TGTGCCAGCAGCTCCAGGACAGATACCGGGACCCAGTACTTC. Its translation is CASSSRTDTGTQYF.

V is TRBV30 and J is TRBJ2-3; 11 bases are shared with TRBD2. Looked up from germline, CDR1 is GTSNPN and CDR2 is SVGIG (reference sequence). There are 16 residues in the CDR3. The trim removed 4 bases at V and 3 bases at J, leaving 9 bases unmatched. In nucleotides, the CDR3 is TGTGCCTGGAATAAGGGGCTAGCGGGGGGAACAGATACGCAGTATTTT. Translation gives CAWNKGLAGGTDTQYF.

The chain combines TRBV28 with TRBJ2-7; the match to TRBD2 covers 11 bases. V shed 8 bases and J 9 bases; nucleotides not matched to a gene: 18. The CDR3 contains 16 residues. Germline values: CDR1 MDHEN, CDR2 SYDVKM. The DNA of the CDR3 is TGTGCCAGCGGCCAGACTAGCGGGGTGTCCCCTTTAGTGCAGTACGTC. This codes for CASGQTSGVSPLVQYV.

About this clone: Other DNA sequences in the sample encode the same CDR3. The chain links TRBV3-1 (or the pseudogene TRBV3-2) to TRBJ1-2; D remains ambiguous. Germline V lookup: CDR1 LGHDT, CDR2 YNNKEL (reference sequence). V lost 0 bases and J lost 1, with 3 bases in between. This CDR3 is 13 amino acids long. The DNA for the CDR3 is TGTGCCAGCAGCCAAGACGGTAACTATGGCTACACCTTC. This translates into CASSQDGNYGYTF.

This clone was found once. As DNA, the CDR3 is TGTGCCAGCAGCTTAGGTTCGGGACAGGGGGAGACCCAGTACTTC. This translates into CASSLGSGQGETQYF. The rearrangement uses TRBV7-2 and TRBJ2-5, with 10 bases matching TRBD1. The CDR3 is made up of 15 amino acids. V was clipped by 1 base and J by 5 bases; unmatched bases: 4. The germline gives CDR1 SGHTA, CDR2 FQGNSA.

The chain uses TRBV2 and TRBJ2-1, with no clear D. The CDR3 loop spans 12 amino acids. V was trimmed by 5 bases and J by 7 bases, leaving 9 bases between them. Germline V lookup: CDR1 SNHLY, CDR2 FYNNEI. The CDR3 region has the DNA TGTGCCAGCAGTCAAAGTAGTAATGAGCAGTTCTTC. Translated, it gives CASSQSSNEQFF.

The chain links TRBV2 to TRBJ1-1, with D perhaps matching TRBD1 (5 bases). This CDR3 has 14 residues. The germline CDR1 and CDR2 sequences are SNHLY and FYNNEI. Trimming shortened V by 9 bases and J by 1 base, and 15 bases separated the two germline ends. The CDR3 here is CARSGTPSNTEAFF. Here the CDR3 DNA reads TGTGCCAGATCCGGGACCCCCTCGAACACTGAAGCTTTCTTT.

This chain uses TRBV7-9 with TRBJ1-1, with 8 nucleotides matching TRBD1. The CDR3 length is 13 residues. The junction had 3 bases not matched to a gene; V was cut back by 5 bases and J by 4 bases. CDR1 SEHNR and CDR2 FQNEAQ come from the germline V gene (reference sequence). The CDR3, as DNA: TGTGCCAGCAGCCCGACAGGGGCCACTGAAGCTTTCTTT. Translated: CASSPTGATEAFF.

CDR3 sequence reads: CASSWGEYTEAFF. The CDR3 DNA reads TGTGCCAGCAGCTGGGGGGAGTATACTGAAGCTTTCTTT. The rearrangement uses TRBV11-2 and TRBJ1-1; tentatively, D is TRBD1 (5 bases). V was shortened by 4 bases and J by 5 bases, with 11 bases between the two germline ends. The germline V gene has CDR1 SGHAT and CDR2 FQNNGV. The CDR3 extends over 13 amino acids.

This sequence joins TRBV27 and TRBJ2-2; D is tentatively TRBD1 or TRBD2 (5 bases each). The CDR3 length is 15 residues. CDR1 is MNHEY and CDR2 is SMNVEV in the germline V gene (reference sequence). V shed 3 bases and J shed 6 bases, with 14 bases lying between them. The CDR3 DNA is TGTGCCAGCAGTTTGAGGGACGTGGTCTCCGGGGAGCTGTTTTTT. It is translated as CASSLRDVVSGELFF.

The J gene is TRBJ1-1, the V gene TRBV30; D not certain. The V gene lost 5 bases and the J gene lost 1 base, with 17 bases spanning the gap. Germline CDR1 GTSNPN, CDR2 SVGIG (reference sequence). The CDR3 consists of 15 residues. CDR3 bases: TGTGCCTGGGTTCTGGCAGATCGCAGGAACACTGAAGCTTTCTTT. Encoded protein: CAWVLADRRNTEAFF.

The gene calls are TRBV6-1 and TRBJ2-5, with 7 nucleotides matching TRBD1. The CDR3 is made up of 15 amino acids. V lost 0 bases, J lost 2 bases, and 3 bases stayed unmatched. Germline V gives CDR1 MNHNS, CDR2 SASEGT. CDR3: CASSEASGGQETQYF. The CDR3 DNA sequence: TGTGCCAGCAGTGAAGCATCAGGGGGTCAAGAGACCCAGTACTTC.

This clone was seen only a few times. V and J are TRBV2 and TRBJ1-6; 8 bases map to TRBD1. The length of the CDR3 is 13 residues. Germline V CDR1 and CDR2: SNHLY, FYNNEI. V lost 7 bases and J lost 7; bases outside the gene matches: 3. This chain's CDR3 is CASIYRGNSPLHF. Written as DNA, the CDR3 is TGTGCCAGCATTTACAGGGGGAATTCACCCCTCCACTTT.

This clone appeared a single time. The rearrangement links TRBV6-5 to TRBJ2-3, with D possibly TRBD2 on 7 matching bases. The ends were cut back, 2 bases at V and 2 bases at J, with 14 bases in the middle. In germline, CDR1 is MNHEY, CDR2 SVGAGI. The CDR3 is 16 amino acids. The CDR3 sequence is CASSYARGANTDTQYF. CDR3 nucleotides: TGTGCCAGCAGTTACGCCCGGGGGGCGAACACAGATACGCAGTATTTT.

This chain joins TRBV13 and TRBJ2-3; tentative D call: TRBD1 (6 bases). The germline V and J ends were trimmed by 9 bases and 8 bases, with 15 bases remaining between them. Germline loops: CDR1 PRHDT, CDR2 FYEKMQ (reference sequence). The CDR3 length is 12 residues. CDR3 DNA sequence: TGTGCCAGTTCCAGGGGAGAGCCTACGCAGTATTTT. Translating it yields CASSRGEPTQYF.

J is TRBJ2-1 and V is TRBV4-1; 9 bases match TRBD2. From germline, CDR1 is MGHRA and CDR2 YSYEKL. V shed 4 bases and J 7 bases; nucleotides not matched to a gene: 14. There are 17 residues in the CDR3. The CDR3 nucleotides read TGCGCCAGCAGCCCGCCAGCGGGAGGCTCAAAGGTTAATGAGCAGTTCTTC. Translated: CASSPPAGGSKVNEQFF.

The chain employs TRBV30 and TRBJ1-1; D possibly corresponds to TRBD1 (6 bases). V lost 1 base and J lost 4, with 13 bases in between. CDR1 is GTSNPN, CDR2 SVGIG, per germline (reference sequence). CDR3 length: 14 amino acids. This CDR3 reads CAWSDPQGLTEAFF. The CDR3 nucleotides are TGTGCCTGGAGTGATCCACAGGGCCTCACTGAAGCTTTCTTT.

DNA for the CDR3: TGTGCCAGCAGAGACCGAACAGGTACAGATACGCAGTATTTT. The encoded protein is CASRDRTGTDTQYF. The chain links TRBV6-5 to TRBJ2-3; D might be TRBD1 (5 bases). CDR3 length: 14 amino acids. Germline lookup yields CDR1 MNHEY and CDR2 SVGAGI. Trimming shortened V by 6 bases and J by 3 bases, and 13 bases separated the two germline ends.

This sequence joins TRBV19 and TRBJ2-1; 7 nucleotides agree with TRBD2. Trimming took 2 bases from V and 4 from J; bases not matched to a gene: 2. Germline CDR1 LNHDA, CDR2 SQIVND (reference sequence). The CDR3 is 14 amino acids. This CDR3 reads CASSITSAYNEQFF. The CDR3 DNA follows: TGTGCCAGTAGTATAACTAGCGCGTACAATGAGCAGTTCTTC.

The chain has TRBV4-2 and TRBJ1-2, with TRBD1 identical over 7 bases. V shed 1 base and J 7 bases; nucleotides not matched to a gene: 15. CDR1 is LGHNA, CDR2 YNFKEQ, per germline. The CDR3 totals 17 residues. This chain's CDR3 is CASSQGYGEGEGAGYTF. The DNA of the CDR3 is TGTGCCAGCAGCCAAGGCTACGGAGAGGGAGAGGGGGCTGGCTACACCTTC.

The chain links TRBV5-6 to TRBJ1-2; 8 nucleotides align to TRBD1. V shed 1 base and J 1 base; nucleotides not matched to a gene: 3. The CDR3 consists of 15 residues. Germline CDR1 SGHDT, CDR2 YYEEEE. This chain's CDR3 is CASSLLGQGNYGYTF. CDR3 DNA: TGTGCCAGCAGCTTGTTAGGACAGGGTAACTATGGCTACACCTTC.

This chain links TRBV7-8 with TRBJ1-6, with D unresolved. The CDR3 extends over 12 amino acids. CDR1 and CDR2 from the germline V gene are SGHVS and FQNEAQ. V lost 3 bases to trimming and J lost 7 bases, with 4 bases between them. CDR3 in DNA: TGTGCCAGCAGCTTTCCAAATTCACCCCTCCACTTT. Its translation is CASSFPNSPLHF.

V is TRBV9 and J is TRBJ2-5; 11 nucleotides line up with TRBD2. V was clipped by 2 bases and J by 2 bases; unmatched bases: 8. Germline CDR1 reads SGDLS; CDR2 reads YYNGEE. The length of the CDR3 is 17 residues. The CDR3 nucleotides read TGTGCCAGCAGCGTGAGGGGGACTAGCGGAAAACAAGAGACCCAGTACTTC. Encoded protein: CASSVRGTSGKQETQYF.

This chain connects TRBV15 to TRBJ1-1; D not resolved. Trimming removed 3 bases from V and 1 base from J, with 24 bases in between. This CDR3 is 19 amino acids long. Germline V CDR1 and CDR2: LNHNV, YYDKDF (reference sequence). The CDR3 DNA reads as TGTGCCACCAGCAGCCCCTCCGGACGGGGATTCGTTTCGAACACTGAAGCTTTCTTT. It translates to CATSSPSGRGFVSNTEAFF.

The chain carries TRBV7-2 and TRBJ2-3, with 9 bases identical to TRBD2. Germline assignment: CDR1 SGHTA and CDR2 FQGNSA. The CDR3 is 16 amino acids. The J segment lost 3 bases and the V segment lost 1 base, leaving 5 bases of the junction unmatched. Written as DNA, the CDR3 is TGTGCCAGCAGCTTAGTGAGCGGGGGGACTACAGATACGCAGTATTTT. Encoded protein: CASSLVSGGTTDTQYF.

J is TRBJ2-3 and V is TRBV29-1, with 7 bases lining up with TRBD1. Germline V gene data show CDR1 as SQVTM and CDR2 as ANQGSEA. CDR3 length equals 14 residues. The J segment lost 0 bases and the V segment lost 4 bases, leaving 4 bases of the junction unmatched. The CDR3 bases are TGCAGCGTTGGACAGGGCGGGAGCACAGATACGCAGTATTTT. It translates to CSVGQGGSTDTQYF.

This chain uses TRBV7-9 with TRBJ2-1; D remains unclear. The germline gives CDR1 SEHNR, CDR2 FQNEAQ (reference sequence). V was clipped by 1 base and J by 2 bases, with 12 bases between them. The CDR3 spans 16 residues. This CDR3 is CASSLGVGLPYNEQFF. The CDR3 nucleotides are TGTGCCAGCAGCTTAGGGGTCGGTCTGCCCTACAATGAGCAGTTCTTC.